The next 10 T cell receptor beta chains were all read from a single sample in a study of CD8 T cells in ankylosing spondylitis. One entry per CDR3 protein, called by TCRdb with MiXCR from the 5' RACE reads. Here the sample spans 300,000 to 400,000 distinct CDR3 sequences, 14% to 15% being singletons. What was sequenced was blood, either unsorted or a sorted T cell fraction (not recorded which). These receptors were taken from a male donor with ankylosing spondylitis or in good health (not recorded which).

This clonotype showed up many times. The chain employs TRBV5-1 and TRBJ2-1; no definite D call. V lost 4 bases, J lost 8 bases, and 16 bases lay in between. Germline V gene data show CDR1 as SGHRS and CDR2 as YFSETQ. The length of the CDR3 is 14 residues. Here the CDR3 reads CASSPPLAGDEQFF. CDR3 bases: TGCGCCAGCAGCCCCCCCCTCGCTGGGGATGAGCAGTTCTTC.

This clonotype was counted a single time. This chain uses TRBV7-6 with TRBJ2-1; 12 bases fit TRBD2. Looked up from germline, CDR1 is SGHVS and CDR2 is FNYEAQ. This CDR3 comprises 18 residues. V gave up 1 base and J gave up 6 bases; unmatched junction bases: 10. The CDR3 reads CASSLVWGGLAGPNEQFF. CDR3 sequence (DNA): TGTGCCAGCAGCTTAGTCTGGGGAGGACTAGCGGGACCCAATGAGCAGTTCTTC.

The rearrangement uses TRBV19 and TRBJ1-5; tentatively, D is TRBD1 (6 bases). CDR3 length: 16 amino acids. The germline V gene encodes CDR1 LNHDA and CDR2 SQIVND (reference sequence). Trimming cost V 7 bases and J 1 base, with 17 bases left between them. The CDR3 spells CASTLQAGASNQPQHF. The CDR3 DNA sequence: TGTGCCAGTACCCTCCAAGCAGGGGCAAGCAATCAGCCCCAGCATTTT.

The genes are TRBV11-2 and TRBJ2-7; maybe TRBD1 (6 bases). The V end was cut by 5 bases, the J end by 2 bases, with 19 bases between. The CDR3 length is 16 residues. Germline loops: CDR1 SGHAT, CDR2 FQNNGV. The CDR3 reads CASSPPDSRAAYEQYF. The CDR3 DNA sequence: TGTGCCAGCAGCCCACCGGACAGCCGAGCCGCCTACGAGCAGTACTTC.

J is TRBJ2-1 and V is TRBV5-1; 12 bases align to TRBD2. CDR1 SGHRS and CDR2 YFSETQ come from the germline V gene. This CDR3 spans 17 amino acids. The J segment lost 5 bases and the V segment lost 0 bases, leaving 6 bases of the junction unmatched. DNA of the CDR3: TGCGCCAGCAGCTTGGCTAGCGGGGGGGCGGGTAACAATGAGCAGTTCTTC. This translates into CASSLASGGAGNNEQFF.

This clonotype was seen a handful of times. The chain uses TRBV7-2 and TRBJ1-4; possible D gene TRBD1, 5 bases. Per germline, CDR1 SGHTA and CDR2 FQGNSA. Deletions cut 1 base from V and 4 bases from J, with 13 bases between. CDR3 size: 16 residues. CDR3 nucleotides: TGTGCCAGCAGCTTAGGGGGGGGACCGAGTAATGAAAAACTGTTTTTT. Its protein product is CASSLGGGPSNEKLFF.

The sample holds one count of this clonotype. CDR3 in DNA: TGTGCCAGCACCCTTAAGGGTCGGGGCACAGATACGCAGTATTTT. Translating gives CASTLKGRGTDTQYF. V gene TRBV12-3 or TRBV12-4 combines with J gene TRBJ2-3; D is uncertain. The CDR3 spans 15 residues. Between the trimmed V and J ends, which lost 7 bases and 1 base, there was a span of 15 bases.

This clonotype was detected ten times or more. The chain uses TRBV5-1 and TRBJ2-7; D uncertain. There are 13 residues in the CDR3. Germline CDR1 SGHRS, CDR2 YFSETQ. Trimming left V 5 bases short and J 3 bases short, with 12 bases between. The CDR3 is CASSKSALYEQYF. As DNA, the CDR3 is TGCGCCAGCAGTAAAAGTGCTCTCTACGAGCAGTACTTC.

The chain is built from TRBV5-1 and TRBJ2-5; tentatively, D is TRBD1 (5 bases). V lost 0 bases and J lost 3, with 12 bases in between. Germline assignment: CDR1 SGHRS and CDR2 YFSETQ. This CDR3 is built from 15 residues. The CDR3 region has the DNA TGCGCCAGCAGCTTGGGGTCGTCAGGGAAAGAGACCCAGTACTTC. This codes for CASSLGSSGKETQYF.

V gene TRBV5-1 combines with J gene TRBJ2-7, with a possible D match to TRBD2 (5 bases). The CDR3 loop spans 13 amino acids. In germline, CDR1 is SGHRS, CDR2 YFSETQ. V shed 3 bases and J shed 6 bases, with 13 bases lying between them. CDR3 coding DNA: TGCGCCAGCAGCTCGAACATCGAGGGCGAGCAGTACTTC. Protein product: CASSSNIEGEQYF.